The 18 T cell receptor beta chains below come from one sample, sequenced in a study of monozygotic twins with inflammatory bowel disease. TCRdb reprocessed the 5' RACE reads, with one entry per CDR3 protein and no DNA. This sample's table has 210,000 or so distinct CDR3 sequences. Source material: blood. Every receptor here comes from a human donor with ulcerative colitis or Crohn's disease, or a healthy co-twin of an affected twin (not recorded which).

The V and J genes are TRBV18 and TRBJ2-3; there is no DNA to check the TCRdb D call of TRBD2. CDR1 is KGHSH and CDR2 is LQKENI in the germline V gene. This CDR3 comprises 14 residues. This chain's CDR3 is CASSPGLNTDTQYF.

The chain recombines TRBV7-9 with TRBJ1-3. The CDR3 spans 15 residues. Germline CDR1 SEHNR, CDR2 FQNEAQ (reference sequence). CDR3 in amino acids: CASSSTGGPGNTIYF.

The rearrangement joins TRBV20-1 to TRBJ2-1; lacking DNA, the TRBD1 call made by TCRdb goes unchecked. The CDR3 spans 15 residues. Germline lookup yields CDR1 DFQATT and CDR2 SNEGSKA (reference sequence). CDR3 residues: CSARDGTKLSNEQFF.

The CDR3 reads CATSDLSRRRKGYTF. The chain joins TRBV24-1 to TRBJ1-2. This CDR3 region has 15 residues. Germline V CDR1 and CDR2: KGHDR, SFDVKD.

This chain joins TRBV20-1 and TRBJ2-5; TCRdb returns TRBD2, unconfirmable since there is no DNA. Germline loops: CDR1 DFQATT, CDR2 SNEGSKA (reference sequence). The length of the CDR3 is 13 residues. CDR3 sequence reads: CSARTGGAATQYF.

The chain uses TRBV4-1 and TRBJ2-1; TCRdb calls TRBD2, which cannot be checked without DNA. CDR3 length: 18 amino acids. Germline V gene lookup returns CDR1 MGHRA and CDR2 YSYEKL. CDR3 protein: CASSRTGSTRGNYNEQFF.

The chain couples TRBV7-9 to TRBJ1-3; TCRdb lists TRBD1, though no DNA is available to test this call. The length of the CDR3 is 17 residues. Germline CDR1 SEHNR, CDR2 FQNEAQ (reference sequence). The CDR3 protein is CASSLGGGDTSGNTIYF.

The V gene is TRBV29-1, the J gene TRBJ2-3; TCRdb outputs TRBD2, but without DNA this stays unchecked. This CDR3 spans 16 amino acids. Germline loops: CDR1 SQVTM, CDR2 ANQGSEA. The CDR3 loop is CSVEGALLGATDTQYF.

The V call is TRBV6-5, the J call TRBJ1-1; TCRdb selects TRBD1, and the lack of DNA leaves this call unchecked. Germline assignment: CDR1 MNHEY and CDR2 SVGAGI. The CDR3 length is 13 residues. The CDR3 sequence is CASSYSIGGEAFF.

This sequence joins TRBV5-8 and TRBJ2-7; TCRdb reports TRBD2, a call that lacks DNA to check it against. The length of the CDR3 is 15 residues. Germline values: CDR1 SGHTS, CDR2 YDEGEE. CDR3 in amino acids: CASTRGGTGAYEQYF.

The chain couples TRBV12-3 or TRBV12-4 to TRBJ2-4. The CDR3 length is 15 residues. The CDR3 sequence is CASSLAHLAKNIQYF.

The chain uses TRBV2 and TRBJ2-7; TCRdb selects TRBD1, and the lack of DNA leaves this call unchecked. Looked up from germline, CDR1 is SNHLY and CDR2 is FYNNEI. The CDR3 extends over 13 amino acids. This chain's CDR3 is CASSGQGTNEQYF.

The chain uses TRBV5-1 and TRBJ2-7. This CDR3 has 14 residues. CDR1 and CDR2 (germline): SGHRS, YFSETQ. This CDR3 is CASSLESPEYEQYF.

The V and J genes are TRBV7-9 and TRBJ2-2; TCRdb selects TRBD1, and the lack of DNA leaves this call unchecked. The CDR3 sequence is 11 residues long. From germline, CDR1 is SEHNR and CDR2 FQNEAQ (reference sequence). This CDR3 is CASSFPQVPFF.

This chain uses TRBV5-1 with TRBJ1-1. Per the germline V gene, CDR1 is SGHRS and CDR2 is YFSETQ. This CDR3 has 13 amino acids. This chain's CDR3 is CASSRAENTEAFF.

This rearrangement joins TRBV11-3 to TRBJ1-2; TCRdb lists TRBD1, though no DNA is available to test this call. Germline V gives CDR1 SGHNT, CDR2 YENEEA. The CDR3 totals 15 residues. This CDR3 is CASSSTLQTGSGYTF.

The CDR3 region is CASSDGGYNSPLHF. This chain uses TRBV25-1 with TRBJ1-6. The CDR3 is made up of 14 amino acids. In germline, CDR1 is MGHDK, CDR2 SYGVNS.

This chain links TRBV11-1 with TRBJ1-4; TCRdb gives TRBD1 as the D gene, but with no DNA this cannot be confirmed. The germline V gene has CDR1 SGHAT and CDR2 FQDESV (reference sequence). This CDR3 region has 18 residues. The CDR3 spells CASSRGAGQFATNEKLFF.